One sample yielded the 10 T cell receptor beta chains listed below, sequenced in a study of OX40 agonist ivuxolimab in advanced cancers. Profiled with immunoSEQ multiplex PCR; TCRdb holds only in-frame clones, not every one. Of around 62,000 clones in the sample, roughly 88% were seen once. The sequencing used CD4+ or CD8+ T cells sorted from blood, collected in a trial of the OX40 agonist ivuxolimab. All receptors come from an adult with an advanced solid tumor such as melanoma, head and neck, liver or kidney cancer.

The chain uses TRBV28 and TRBJ2-1, with D perhaps matching TRBD1 or TRBD2 (5 bases each). Germline values: CDR1 MDHEN, CDR2 SYDVKM. V lost 2 bases to trimming and J lost 6 bases, with 14 bases between them. CDR3 length: 15 residues. The CDR3 loop reads CASSLHPPGTNEQFF. The CDR3 coding sequence is TGTGCCAGCAGTTTACACCCTCCAGGGACCAATGAGCAGTTCTTC.

The chain recombines TRBV5-6 with TRBJ2-5; 11 nucleotides line up with TRBD1. The V gene's germline CDR1 is SGHDT and CDR2 YYEEEE. The CDR3 has 15 residues. J lost 5 bases, V lost 4 bases, and 7 bases had no gene match. CDR3 amino acids: CASSMGQGVGETQYF. The DNA for the CDR3 is TGTGCCAGCAGCATGGGACAGGGGGTGGGGGAGACCCAGTACTTC. The full variable domain, its missing parts supplied by reference TRBV5-6 and TRBJ2-5, is DAGVTQSPTHLIKTRGQQVTLRCSPKSGHDTVSWYQQALGQGPQFIFQYYEEEERQRGNFPDRFSGHQFPNYSSELNVNALLLGDSALYLCASSMGQGVGETQYFGPGTRLLVL.

CDR3 in DNA: TGTGCCAGCAGCCAAGAAGGCACAGGAGAGACCCAGTACTTC. Its translation is CASSQEGTGETQYF. V and J are TRBV4-2 and TRBJ2-5, with a weak D call TRBD1 (5 bases). Trimming removed 0 bases at V and 4 bases at J, with 9 bases between. CDR1 LGHNA and CDR2 YNFKEQ come from the germline V gene. The CDR3 totals 14 residues.

This clone was seen at least ten times. This chain links TRBV14 with TRBJ2-6; tentative D call: TRBD1 (5 bases). V was cut by 1 base and J by 2 bases, with 6 bases left in between. This CDR3 has 15 amino acids. CDR1 is SGHDN and CDR2 is FVKESK in the germline V gene. The CDR3 here is CASSQAGTGANVLTF. In nucleotides, the CDR3 is TGTGCCAGCAGCCAAGCAGGGACTGGGGCCAACGTCCTGACTTTC. Drawing the rest from reference TRBV14 and TRBJ2-6, the complete variable domain is EAGVTQFPSHSVIEKGQTVTLRCDPISGHDNLYWYRRVMGKEIKFLLHFVKESKQDESGMPNNRFLAERTGGTYSTLKVQPAELEDSGVYFCASSQAGTGANVLTFGAGSRLTVL.

V is TRBV28 and J is TRBJ1-3; TRBD1 might be the D (5 bases). V lost 1 base and J 2 bases, leaving 12 bases between the germline ends. The CDR3 is 16 residues long. From germline, CDR1 is MDHEN and CDR2 SYDVKM. In DNA, the CDR3 is TGTGCCAGCAGTTTATCCTCCGGGGGGACTGGAAACACCATATATTTT. This encodes CASSLSSGGTGNTIYF.

This chain uses TRBV7-2 with TRBJ2-6; D is unclear. Trimming removed 2 bases from V and 0 bases from J, with 14 bases in between. CDR3 length: 18 residues. Germline V lookup: CDR1 SGHTA, CDR2 FQGNSA. CDR3: CASSLLTSDLSGANVLTF. CDR3 coding DNA: TGTGCCAGCAGCTTACTGACTTCCGATCTCTCTGGGGCCAACGTCCTGACTTTC.

This chain connects TRBV7-2 to TRBJ2-7; D gene uncertain. The germline CDR1 and CDR2 sequences are SGHTA and FQGNSA. This CDR3 region has 13 residues. The ends were cut back, 5 bases at V and 4 bases at J, with 12 bases in the middle. The chain's CDR3 is CASSKENQYEQYF. CDR3 nucleotides: TGTGCCAGCAGCAAGGAGAATCAGTACGAGCAGTACTTC.

The chain employs TRBV7-6 and TRBJ1-2; D remains unclear. V was cut by 5 bases and J by 7 bases, with 20 bases left in between. The germline V gene encodes CDR1 SGHVS and CDR2 FNYEAQ. This CDR3 is 15 amino acids long. CDR3 region: CASSLNADLNLGYTF. CDR3 in DNA: TGTGCCAGCAGCCTGAATGCTGATTTAAATCTTGGCTACACCTTC.

V usage is TRBV30 and J usage is TRBJ2-1; tentative D call: TRBD1 (6 bases). Trimming pared 0 bases from V and 6 bases from J, leaving 15 bases between. CDR3 size: 15 residues. Per germline, CDR1 GTSNPN and CDR2 SVGIG (reference sequence). The CDR3 spells CAWSVGGNLGNEQFF. CDR3 bases: TGTGCCTGGAGTGTAGGGGGTAATTTGGGCAATGAGCAGTTCTTC.

The genes are TRBV15 and TRBJ1-4, with D unclear. CDR1 is LNHNV, CDR2 YYDKDF, per germline (reference sequence). The V end lost 5 bases, the J end lost 0 bases, and 10 bases lay between the germline ends. The CDR3 sequence is 15 residues long. CDR3 residues: CATSPRTSTNEKLFF. In nucleotides, the CDR3 is TGTGCCACCAGCCCCCGAACCTCAACTAATGAAAAACTGTTTTTT.